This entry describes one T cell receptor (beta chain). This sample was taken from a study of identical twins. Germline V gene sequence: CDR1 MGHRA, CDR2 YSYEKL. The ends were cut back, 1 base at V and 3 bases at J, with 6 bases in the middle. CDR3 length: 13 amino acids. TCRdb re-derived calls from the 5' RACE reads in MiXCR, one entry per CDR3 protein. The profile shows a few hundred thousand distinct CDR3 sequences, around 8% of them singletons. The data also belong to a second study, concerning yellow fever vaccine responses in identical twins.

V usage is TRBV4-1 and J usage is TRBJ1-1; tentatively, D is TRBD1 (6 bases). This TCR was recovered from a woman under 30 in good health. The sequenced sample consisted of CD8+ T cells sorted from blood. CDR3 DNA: TGCGCCAGCAGCCAAGGGACAGACACTGAAGCTTTCTTT. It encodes CASSQGTDTEAFF.